This T cell receptor beta chain is drawn from a study of blood T cell repertoires in COVID-19. The protocol was immunoSEQ multiplex PCR, while the TCRdb copy is restricted to in-frame clones and leaves out a portion. The table includes about 210,000 clones, approximately 85% detected once. V was pared by 4 bases and J by 1 base, with 18 bases between. Germline loops: CDR1 SGHRS, CDR2 YFSETQ. The CDR3 length is 16 residues. The sequence was obtained from a woman between 45 and 60 years old with active or convalescent COVID-19. The chain employs TRBV5-1 and TRBJ2-7, with D possibly TRBD1 on 5 matching bases. Sequenced material: peripheral blood. The DNA for the CDR3 is TGCGCCAGCAGCCCAATTATCTGGCAGGGATCCTACGAGCAGTACTTC. Amino acids: CASSPIIWQGSYEQYF. The complete variable domain, with remaining parts taken from reference TRBV5-1 and TRBJ2-7, reads KAGVTQTPRYLIKTRGQQVTLSCSPISGHRSVSWYQQTPGQGLQFLFEYFSETQRNKGNFPGRFSGRQFSNSRSEMNVSTLELGDSALYLCASSPIIWQGSYEQYFGPGTRLTVT.